A selection of T cell receptor beta chains follows, all from one sample in a study of shared clonotypes between healthy human individuals. Some clones are missing from TCRdb's copy, which holds only in-frame ones; the method was immunoSEQ multiplex PCR. In the table there are roughly 2.5 million clones, more than 80% of which are singletons. Sequenced: naive CD4+ T cells sorted from blood. The source is a man aged 18 to 30 in good health. Both conserved end residues are part of each CDR3. D genes are given only for firm matches. A row's size may be missing; if present it is once, few, many or a size class.

V: TRBV9
size: few
D: .
J: TRBJ1-5
DNA: TGTGCCAGCAGCGTAGATGGCGTAGTCAATCAGCCCCAGCATTTT
CDR3: CASSVDGVVNQPQHF

V: TRBV27
size: .
D: .
J: TRBJ2-3
DNA: TGTGCCAGCAGCCCCCAAAGTTTATTGACGCAGTATTTT
CDR3: CASSPQSLLTQYF

V: TRBV18
size: .
D: .
J: TRBJ1-1
DNA: TGTGCCAGCTCACCACCGATCCGAGGGATGAACACTGAAGCTTTCTTT
CDR3: CASSPPIRGMNTEAFF

V: TRBV2
size: .
D: TRBD2
J: TRBJ2-7
DNA: TGTGCCAGCCTCAGTCCGACTAGCGGCTCCTACGAGCAGTACTTC
CDR3: CASLSPTSGSYEQYF

V: TRBV7-9
size: .
D: .
J: TRBJ2-5
DNA: TGTGCCAGCAGCCCAGGACAGATAGAAGAGACCCAGTACTTC
CDR3: CASSPGQIEETQYF

V: TRBV7-2
size: .
D: .
J: TRBJ1-6
DNA: TGTGCCAGCAGCCCCCGGCAGGCGGCTAATTCACCCCTCCACTTT
CDR3: CASSPRQAANSPLHF

V: TRBV29-1
size: .
D: TRBD2
J: TRBJ2-3
DNA: TGCAGCGTTGTGAGTTTTGATTGGACTAGCCCCACAGATACGCAGTATTTT
CDR3: CSVVSFDWTSPTDTQYF

V: TRBV21-1
size: .
D: .
J: TRBJ2-5
DNA: TGTGCCAGCAGCAATCGATCGTTAGAGACCCAGTACTTC
CDR3: CASSNRSLETQYF

V: TRBV15
size: once
D: .
J: TRBJ1-1
DNA: TGTGCCACCAGCAGAGTGGGGGGCAGGGAACACACTGAAGCTTTCTTT
CDR3: CATSRVGGREHTEAFF

V: TRBV18
size: .
D: .
J: TRBJ1-6
DNA: TGTGCCAGCTCACCACCGATCTATCAGGGGTTAGGTTCACCCCTCCACTTT
CDR3: CASSPPIYQGLGSPLHF

V: TRBV27
size: .
D: .
J: TRBJ2-3
DNA: TGTGCCAGCAGTTTATATCTCGGGGGTACTAGCACAGATACGCAGTATTTT
CDR3: CASSLYLGGTSTDTQYF

V: TRBV5-1
size: .
D: .
J: TRBJ2-3
DNA: TGCGCCAGCAGCTTGGCCGAGGGGAAGGGCACAGATACGCAGTATTTT
CDR3: CASSLAEGKGTDTQYF

V: TRBV6-6
size: .
D: TRBD2
J: TRBJ2-7
DNA: TGTGCCAGCAGTTACTCGGCGGGAGACTACGAGCAGTACTTC
CDR3: CASSYSAGDYEQYF

V: TRBV6-5
size: .
D: .
J: TRBJ2-5
DNA: TGTGCCAGCAGTTACTCGCCAGGGGTAGTTGGGACCCAGTACTTC
CDR3: CASSYSPGVVGTQYF

V: TRBV5-4
size: .
D: TRBD1
J: TRBJ2-5
DNA: TGTGCCAGCAGCTGGACCGGACAGGGCCAAGAGACCCAGTACTTC
CDR3: CASSWTGQGQETQYF

V: TRBV6-1
size: .
D: .
J: TRBJ2-7
DNA: TGTGCCAGCAGTGAAGCAGGCCACTCCTACGAGCAGTACTTC
CDR3: CASSEAGHSYEQYF

V: TRBV7-2
size: .
D: .
J: TRBJ2-5
DNA: TGTGCCAGCAGCCAGGGAGTGGACCAAGAGACCCAGTACTTC
CDR3: CASSQGVDQETQYF

V: TRBV6-6
size: .
D: .
J: TRBJ1-1
DNA: TGTGCCATCACCGGACAGTCGAACACTGAAGCTTTCTTT
CDR3: CAITGQSNTEAFF

V: TRBV19
size: .
D: .
J: TRBJ2-7
DNA: TGTGCCAGTAGTATGGGAAGGGCCTACGAGCAGTACTTC
CDR3: CASSMGRAYEQYF

V: TRBV5-4
size: .
D: .
J: TRBJ2-3
DNA: TGTGCCAGCAGGGCCGGCAACACAGATACGCAGTATTTT
CDR3: CASRAGNTDTQYF

V: TRBV14
size: once
D: .
J: TRBJ2-7
DNA: TGTGCCAGCAGTCCGTCCCTTCTCCACTTCGAGCAGTACTTC
CDR3: CASSPSLLHFEQYF

V: TRBV9
size: .
D: TRBD1
J: TRBJ1-1
DNA: TGTGCCAGCAGCGGAGAAGGACAGGTGAGGGGCACTGAAGCTTTCTTT
CDR3: CASSGEGQVRGTEAFF

V: TRBV11-2
size: .
D: .
J: TRBJ1-1
DNA: TGTGCCAGCAGCTTAGTCGGGGTGGCGGACACTGAAGCTTTCTTT
CDR3: CASSLVGVADTEAFF

V: TRBV6-1
size: .
D: TRBD1
J: TRBJ2-2
DNA: TGTGCCAGCAGTTCGGACAGGGTCACCGGGGAGCTGTTTTTT
CDR3: CASSSDRVTGELFF

V: TRBV27
size: .
D: TRBD1
J: TRBJ1-2
DNA: TGTGCCAGCAGTTTTTGGACAGGGGGCCAAGCTAACTATGGCTACACCTTC
CDR3: CASSFWTGGQANYGYTF

V: TRBV10-2
size: .
D: .
J: TRBJ1-5
DNA: TGCGCCAGCGGGGATCTTCGGGGGAGCAATCAGCCCCAGCATTTT
CDR3: CASGDLRGSNQPQHF

V: TRBV10-2
size: .
D: .
J: TRBJ1-2
DNA: TGCGCCAGCAGTGAGTCGACTGGGCGATATGGCTACACCTTC
CDR3: CASSESTGRYGYTF

V: TRBV6-1
size: .
D: TRBD1
J: TRBJ1-3
DNA: TGTGCCAGCAGTGAAAACAGGGGGCAAGGAAACACCATATATTTT
CDR3: CASSENRGQGNTIYF

V: TRBV6-1
size: .
D: .
J: TRBJ1-2
DNA: TGTGCCAGCAGTGTCCTGGCTAGAGGTCACACCTTC
CDR3: CASSVLARGHTF

V: TRBV4-1
size: .
D: .
J: TRBJ1-1
DNA: TGCGCCAGCAGCCTGGGTGGGATCATGAACACTGAAGCTTTCTTT
CDR3: CASSLGGIMNTEAFF

V: TRBV11-2
size: .
D: .
J: TRBJ1-6
DNA: TGTGCCAGCAGCTTAGATAATTCGGGGGGCGTCAATAATTCACCCCTCCACTTT
CDR3: CASSLDNSGGVNNSPLHF

V: TRBV18
size: .
D: TRBD1
J: TRBJ2-7
DNA: TGTGCCAGCTCACCCCCGGGACAGGGTAACTACGAGCAGTACTTC
CDR3: CASSPPGQGNYEQYF

V: TRBV11-2
size: .
D: .
J: TRBJ2-7
DNA: TGTGCCAGCAGCCATCCTGGGACAAACTTCTACGAGCAGTACTTC
CDR3: CASSHPGTNFYEQYF

V: TRBV5-4
size: .
D: .
J: TRBJ2-3
DNA: TGTGCCAGCAGCTTGGCAATCAGCACAGATACGCAGTATTTT
CDR3: CASSLAISTDTQYF

V: TRBV18
size: .
D: .
J: TRBJ1-1
DNA: TGTGCCAGCTCACCACCTTCAACAGGGTCGAACACTGAAGCTTTCTTT
CDR3: CASSPPSTGSNTEAFF

V: TRBV7-6
size: .
D: .
J: TRBJ1-2
DNA: TGTGCCAGCAGCTTACAGAGGGCGGAGCGGGCAACCTTC
CDR3: CASSLQRAERATF

V: TRBV18
size: .
D: TRBD1
J: TRBJ2-5
DNA: TGTGCCAGCTCCCCGGGACAGGGGGCCGGCGAGACCCAGTACTTC
CDR3: CASSPGQGAGETQYF

V: TRBV7-2
size: .
D: TRBD2
J: TRBJ2-7
DNA: TGTGCCAGCAGCTTCGATAGCGGGCTCTACGAGCAGTACTTC
CDR3: CASSFDSGLYEQYF

V: TRBV25-1
size: .
D: TRBD1
J: TRBJ1-4
DNA: TGTGCCAGCAGTCGTCCCGGGACAGTTGTAAAGGAAAAACTGTTTTTT
CDR3: CASSRPGTVVKEKLFF

V: TRBV30
size: few
D: .
J: TRBJ1-1
DNA: TGTGCCTGGAGTGTGGGGAGGGCGAACACTGAAGCTTTCTTT
CDR3: CAWSVGRANTEAFF

V: TRBV7-2
size: .
D: .
J: TRBJ1-5
DNA: TGTGCCAGCAGCCCTCTCCACCACAGCCACTCCTATCAGCCCCAGCATTTT
CDR3: CASSPLHHSHSYQPQHF

V: TRBV5-1
size: .
D: .
J: TRBJ1-3
DNA: TGCGCCAGCAGCCCGGCGGGCCCCTCTGGAAACACCATATATTTT
CDR3: CASSPAGPSGNTIYF

V: TRBV25-1
size: .
D: TRBD1
J: TRBJ1-2
DNA: TGTGCCAGCAGCCCTGTTGACAGGGGCTCCTATGGCTACACCTTC
CDR3: CASSPVDRGSYGYTF

V: TRBV20-1
size: once
D: .
J: TRBJ2-1
DNA: TGCAGTGCAGGGACCAACAATGAGCAGTTCTTC
CDR3: CSAGTNNEQFF

V: TRBV28
size: .
D: .
J: TRBJ2-1
DNA: TGTGCCAGCACCAAGAGAGGGGGGTCCTTTAATGAGCAGTTCTTC
CDR3: CASTKRGGSFNEQFF

V: TRBV6-5
size: once
D: TRBD1
J: TRBJ1-1
DNA: TGCGCCAGCAGCCGCAGGGGGAAAGCGGACACTGAAGCTTTCTTT
CDR3: CASSRRGKADTEAFF

V: TRBV11-2
size: .
D: .
J: TRBJ1-1
DNA: TGTGCCAGCAGCTTAGGGGGCGTCCGTGGTGAAGCTTTCTTT
CDR3: CASSLGGVRGEAFF

V: TRBV28
size: .
D: .
J: TRBJ1-6
DNA: TGTGCCAGTCGGGACGCCTATTCACCCCTCCACTTT
CDR3: CASRDAYSPLHF